One sample yielded the 5 T cell receptor beta chains listed below, sequenced in a study of blood T cell repertoires in COVID-19. The table came from immunoSEQ multiplex PCR; TCRdb's copy has only in-frame clones and leaves some out. Altogether 200,000 to 250,000 clones are present, approximately 86% being singletons, with the ten largest covering about 1.6%. Material: PBMCs or T cells enriched from blood (not recorded which). These receptors all come from a woman aged 50 to 60 who had recovered from COVID-19.

The rearrangement links TRBV7-9 to TRBJ2-5, with D uncertain. This CDR3 spans 14 amino acids. Germline V gene lookup returns CDR1 SEHNR and CDR2 FQNEAQ (reference sequence). The V end lost 0 bases, the J end lost 5 bases, and 10 bases lay between the germline ends. CDR3 bases: TGTGCCAGCAGCTTAGCTGTAGCCCCGGAGACCCAGTACTTC. Its translation is CASSLAVAPETQYF.

CDR3 sequence (DNA): TGTGCCAGCAGCGTAGGCAATCCGAGCTCCTATGGCTACACCTTC. It specifies CASSVGNPSSYGYTF. V is TRBV9 and J is TRBJ1-2; D is undetermined. Trimming took 0 bases from V and 4 from J, leaving 13 bases between them. The CDR3 covers 15 residues. In germline, CDR1 is SGDLS, CDR2 YYNGEE.

The chain links TRBV28 to TRBJ1-1; possibly TRBD1 for D (5 bases). Germline CDR1 is MDHEN and CDR2 is SYDVKM. This CDR3 has 13 amino acids. Trimming took off 3 bases at V and 1 base at J, with 6 bases between the two ends. The CDR3, as DNA: TGTGCCAGCAGTTTCGGACAGAACACTGAAGCTTTCTTT. Translating it yields CASSFGQNTEAFF.

The gene calls are TRBV9 and TRBJ2-7, with D perhaps TRBD1 (5 bases). This CDR3 is 15 amino acids long. Germline assignment: CDR1 SGDLS and CDR2 YYNGEE. Trimming removed 0 bases at V and 1 base at J, with 11 bases between. This chain's CDR3 is CASSVDDDSSYEQYF. CDR3 sequence (DNA): TGTGCCAGCAGCGTAGATGATGACAGTTCCTACGAGCAGTACTTC.

This chain links TRBV7-9 with TRBJ2-2; D unclear. The CDR3 covers 15 residues. The V gene lost 3 bases and the J gene lost 0 bases, with 8 bases spanning the gap. Germline CDR1 reads SEHNR; CDR2 reads FQNEAQ (reference sequence). The CDR3 DNA follows: TGTGCCAGCAGCTTTTCCACAGCGAACACCGGGGAGCTGTTTTTT. Protein sequence: CASSFSTANTGELFF.